This TCR beta chain was captured by sequencing in a study of T cells in Graves' hyperthyroidism and ophthalmopathy. V was pared by 6 bases and J by 7 bases, with 10 bases between. The germline V gene encodes CDR1 SNHLY and CDR2 FYNNEI. The CDR3 covers 12 residues. RNA transcripts were the template for amplifying TCR beta CDR3 regions. First-round RT-PCR with HTBI primers amplified the TCR CDR3 region. TCRdb processed the multiplex PCR reads anew with MiXCR; each CDR3 protein has one entry. The sample yields under 400,000 distinct CDR3 sequences, about 21% seen once. The V call is TRBV2, the J call TRBJ1-5; possible D gene TRBD1, 5 bases. Sequencing was done on a sample of blood. The clonotype originates from a woman in her fifties or sixties with Graves' hyperthyroidism. CDR3 protein: CASRKGDQPQHF. CDR3 nucleotides: TGTGCCAGCAGGAAAGGGGACCAGCCCCAGCATTTT.